This entry concerns a single TCR beta chain. Antigen specificity is unknown. In the PCR, 60 Vbeta and 13 Jbeta primers were used. Sequencing used immunoSEQ multiplex PCR; TCRdb keeps in-frame clones, though not all of them. The table shows approximately 150,000 clones, with roughly 80% occurring only once. Germline CDR1 is MNHNS and CDR2 is SASEGT. V trimming: 6 bases; J trimming: 3 bases; junction bases outside the gene matches: 10. The CDR3 length is 15 residues. This sample was included in a study of cytomegalovirus exposure and HLA in healthy donors. Study-wide points: An observed cluster of highly shared sequence variants was recorded as a likely sequencing artifact.

The clonotype was recovered from a woman between 18 and 29 years old in good health and CMV-seropositive. Sequenced: PBMCs. The chain is built from TRBV6-1 and TRBJ1-2, with 7 bases aligning to TRBD1. The CDR3 nucleotides are TGTGCCAGCAGACCACTCCGGGACAGCGACTATGGCTACACCTTC. Translated, it gives CASRPLRDSDYGYTF.